Listed below are T cell receptor beta chains from one sample, sequenced in a study of identical twins. MiXCR, run by TCRdb on the 5' RACE reads, gives a single entry per CDR3 protein. The sample includes approximately 220,000 distinct CDR3 sequences, 6% to 8% seen only once; the top ten take around 5%. The sample was also reused in another study, on yellow fever vaccine responses in identical twins.

The sequenced sample consisted of CD8+ T cells sorted from blood. Receptors were obtained from a woman younger than 30 in good health. Both conserved end residues are part of each CDR3. D genes are given only for firm matches. Rows may omit the clone size; those that give it use once, few, many or a size class.

cdr3_aa	cdr3_nt	v_call	clone_size	d_call	j_call
CASSTGTKNTGELFF	TGTGCCAGCAGCACCGGGACCAAAAACACCGGGGAGCTGTTTTTT	TRBV7-8	-	-	TRBJ2-2
CASSPSGRGSGELFF	TGCGCCAGCAGCCCCAGCGGGAGAGGTTCCGGGGAGCTGTTTTTT	TRBV4-1	many	TRBD2	TRBJ2-2
CASSPAGGFSNYGYTF	TGTGCCAGCAGCCCCGCGGGGGGTTTCTCTAACTATGGCTACACCTTC	TRBV7-9	-	-	TRBJ1-2
CASSLQLNEKLFF	TGTGCCAGCAGCCTCCAACTAAATGAAAAACTGTTTTTT	TRBV27	few	-	TRBJ1-4
CASSSGQFINTEAFF	TGTGCCAGCAGCTCAGGACAGTTTATAAACACTGAAGCTTTCTTT	TRBV7-9	few	-	TRBJ1-1
CASSLRQGEGHYNEQFF	TGTGCCAGCAGCTTGAGACAGGGGGAAGGCCACTACAATGAGCAGTTCTTC	TRBV7-9	once	TRBD1	TRBJ2-1
CASSFRGRATEAFF	TGTGCCAGCAGTTTTCGGGGCAGGGCGACCGAAGCTTTCTTT	TRBV28	few	-	TRBJ1-1
CASSPLGRGYNEQFF	TGTGCCAGCAGCCCCCTTGGGAGGGGTTACAATGAGCAGTTCTTC	TRBV3-1	many	TRBD2	TRBJ2-1
CASSQEYRGGVNEQFF	TGCGCCAGCAGCCAAGAATATCGCGGGGGGGTTAATGAGCAGTTCTTC	TRBV4-1	-	TRBD2	TRBJ2-1
CASTHAGGDYGYTF	TGTGCCAGCACCCACGCGGGTGGAGACTATGGCTACACCTTC	TRBV6-2/TRBV6-3	-	-	TRBJ1-2
CASRGEESYNEQFF	TGTGCCAGCAGGGGGGAAGAGTCCTACAATGAGCAGTTCTTC	TRBV7-9	many	-	TRBJ2-1
CASSFGLAGSYEQYF	TGCGCCAGCAGCTTCGGACTAGCGGGCTCCTACGAGCAGTACTTC	TRBV5-1	few	TRBD2	TRBJ2-7
CSVVLGAGDTDTQYF	TGCAGCGTTGTGCTGGGGGCAGGAGACACAGATACGCAGTATTTT	TRBV29-1	many	-	TRBJ2-3